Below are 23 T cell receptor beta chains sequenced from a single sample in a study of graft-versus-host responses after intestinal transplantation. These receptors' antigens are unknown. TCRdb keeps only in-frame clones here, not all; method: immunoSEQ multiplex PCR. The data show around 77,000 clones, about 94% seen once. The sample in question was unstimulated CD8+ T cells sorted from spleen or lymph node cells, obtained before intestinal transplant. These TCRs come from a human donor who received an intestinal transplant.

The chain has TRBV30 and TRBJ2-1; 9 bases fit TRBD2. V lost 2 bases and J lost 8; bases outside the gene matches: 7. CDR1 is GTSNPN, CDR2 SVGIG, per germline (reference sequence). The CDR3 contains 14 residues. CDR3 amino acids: CAWSRLAGRDEQFF. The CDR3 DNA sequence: TGTGCCTGGAGTAGGCTAGCGGGAAGAGATGAGCAGTTCTTC.

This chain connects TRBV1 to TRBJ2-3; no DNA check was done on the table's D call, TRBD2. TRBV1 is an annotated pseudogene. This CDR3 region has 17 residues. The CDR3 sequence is CTSSQDLAGGTADTQYF. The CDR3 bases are TGCACCAGCAGCCAGGATCTAGCGGGAGGGACTGCAGATACGCAGTATTTT.

The DNA for the CDR3 is TGTGCCACCAGCAGAGACAGGGGATTCGTAGAGACCCAGTACTTC. Translated, it gives CATSRDRGFVETQYF. The V gene is TRBV15, the J gene TRBJ2-5, with D perhaps TRBD1 (6 bases). Trimming took 0 bases from V and 4 from J, leaving 12 bases between them. CDR3 length: 15 residues. Per the germline V gene, CDR1 is LNHNV and CDR2 is YYDKDF (reference sequence).

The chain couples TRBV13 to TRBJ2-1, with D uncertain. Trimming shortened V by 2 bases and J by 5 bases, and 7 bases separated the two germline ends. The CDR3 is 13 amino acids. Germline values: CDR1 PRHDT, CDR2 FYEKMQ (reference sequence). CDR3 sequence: CASSLSGDNEQFF. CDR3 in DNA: TGTGCCAGCAGCTTATCCGGTGACAATGAGCAGTTCTTC.

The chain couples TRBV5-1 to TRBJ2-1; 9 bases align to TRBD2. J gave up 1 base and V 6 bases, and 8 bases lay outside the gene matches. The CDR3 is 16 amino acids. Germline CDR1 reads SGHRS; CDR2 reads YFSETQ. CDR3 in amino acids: CASMTSGFVSYNEQFF. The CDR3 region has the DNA TGCGCCAGCATGACTAGCGGCTTTGTATCCTACAATGAGCAGTTCTTC. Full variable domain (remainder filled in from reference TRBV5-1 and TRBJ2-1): KAGVTQTPRYLIKTRGQQVTLSCSPISGHRSVSWYQQTPGQGLQFLFEYFSETQRNKGNFPGRFSGRQFSNSRSEMNVSTLELGDSALYLCASMTSGFVSYNEQFFGPGTRLTVL.

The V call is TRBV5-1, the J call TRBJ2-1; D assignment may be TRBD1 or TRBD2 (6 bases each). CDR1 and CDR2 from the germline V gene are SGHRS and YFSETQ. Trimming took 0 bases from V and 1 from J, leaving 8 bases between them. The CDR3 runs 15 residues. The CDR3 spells CASSLEGGSYNEQFF. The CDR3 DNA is TGCGCCAGCAGCTTGGAAGGGGGGTCCTACAATGAGCAGTTCTTC.

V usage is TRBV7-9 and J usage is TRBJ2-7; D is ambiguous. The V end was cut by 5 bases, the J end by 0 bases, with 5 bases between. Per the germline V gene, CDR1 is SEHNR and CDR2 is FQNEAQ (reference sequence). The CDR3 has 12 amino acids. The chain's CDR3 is CASSVISYEQYF. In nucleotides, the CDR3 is TGTGCCAGCAGCGTAATCTCCTACGAGCAGTACTTC.

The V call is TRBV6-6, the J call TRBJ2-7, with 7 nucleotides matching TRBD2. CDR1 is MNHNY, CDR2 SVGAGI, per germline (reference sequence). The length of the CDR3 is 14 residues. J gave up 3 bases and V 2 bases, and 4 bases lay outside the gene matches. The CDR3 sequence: CASSYRTSSYEQYF. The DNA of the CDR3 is TGTGCCAGCAGTTACCGGACTAGTAGCTACGAGCAGTACTTC.

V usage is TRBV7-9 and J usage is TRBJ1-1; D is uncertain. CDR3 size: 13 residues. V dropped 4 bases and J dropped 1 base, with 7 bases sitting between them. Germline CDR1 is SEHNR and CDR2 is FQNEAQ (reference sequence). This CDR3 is CASSYDGNTEAFF. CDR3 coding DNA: TGTGCCAGCAGCTACGACGGGAACACTGAAGCTTTCTTT.

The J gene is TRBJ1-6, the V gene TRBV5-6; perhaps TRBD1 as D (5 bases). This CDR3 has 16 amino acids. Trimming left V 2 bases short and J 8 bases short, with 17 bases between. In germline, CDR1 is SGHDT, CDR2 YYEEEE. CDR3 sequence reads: CASSLFRQGSDSPLHF. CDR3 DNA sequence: TGTGCCAGCAGCTTATTTCGTCAGGGATCCGATTCACCCCTCCACTTT. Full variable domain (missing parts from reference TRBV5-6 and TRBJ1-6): DAGVTQSPTHLIKTRGQQVTLRCSPKSGHDTVSWYQQALGQGPQFIFQYYEEEERQRGNFPDRFSGHQFPNYSSELNVNALLLGDSALYLCASSLFRQGSDSPLHFGNGTRLTVT.

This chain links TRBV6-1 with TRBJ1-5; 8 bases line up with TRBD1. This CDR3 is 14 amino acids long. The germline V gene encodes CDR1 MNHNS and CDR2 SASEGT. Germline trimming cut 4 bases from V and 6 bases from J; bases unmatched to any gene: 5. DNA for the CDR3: TGTGCCAGCAGTGTTACAGGGGGGAGTCAGCCCCAGCATTTT. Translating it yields CASSVTGGSQPQHF.

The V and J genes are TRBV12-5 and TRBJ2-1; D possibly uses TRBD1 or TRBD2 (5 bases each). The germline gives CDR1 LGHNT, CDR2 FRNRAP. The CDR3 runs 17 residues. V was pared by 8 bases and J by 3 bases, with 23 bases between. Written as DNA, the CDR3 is TGTGCTAGTAGAGGGGAATTCGTAGGTCAGGACTACAATGAGCAGTTCTTC. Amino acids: CASRGEFVGQDYNEQFF. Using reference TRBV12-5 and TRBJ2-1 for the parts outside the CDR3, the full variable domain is DARVTQTPRHKVTEMGQEVTMRCQPILGHNTVFWYRQTMMQGLELLAYFRNRAPLDDSGMPKDRFSAEMPDATLATLKIQPSEPRDSAVYFCASRGEFVGQDYNEQFFGPGTRLTVL.

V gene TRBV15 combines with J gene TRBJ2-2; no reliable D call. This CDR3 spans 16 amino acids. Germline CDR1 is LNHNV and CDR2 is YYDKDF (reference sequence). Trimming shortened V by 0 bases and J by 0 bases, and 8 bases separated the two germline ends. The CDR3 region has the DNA TGTGCCACCAGCAGAGAGGGGTGGGCGAACACCGGGGAGCTGTTTTTT. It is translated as CATSREGWANTGELFF.

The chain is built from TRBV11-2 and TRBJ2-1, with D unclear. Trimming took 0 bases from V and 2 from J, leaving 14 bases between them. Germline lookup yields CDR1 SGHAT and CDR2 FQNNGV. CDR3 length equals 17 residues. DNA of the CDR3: TGTGCCAGCAGCTTAGATCGAGGCGCCGTAACCTACAATGAGCAGTTCTTC. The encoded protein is CASSLDRGAVTYNEQFF.

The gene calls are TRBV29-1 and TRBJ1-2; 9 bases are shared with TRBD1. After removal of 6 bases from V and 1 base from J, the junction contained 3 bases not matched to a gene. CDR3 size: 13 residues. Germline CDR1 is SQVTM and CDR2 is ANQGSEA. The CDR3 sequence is CSVRTGDNYGYTF. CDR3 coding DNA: TGCAGCGTCCGGACAGGGGATAACTATGGCTACACCTTC.

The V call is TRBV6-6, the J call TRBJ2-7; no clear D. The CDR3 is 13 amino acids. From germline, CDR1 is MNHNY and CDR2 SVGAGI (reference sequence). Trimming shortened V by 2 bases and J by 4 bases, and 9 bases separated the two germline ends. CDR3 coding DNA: TGTGCCAGCAGTTACCGATACAGATACGAGCAGTACTTC. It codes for CASSYRYRYEQYF.

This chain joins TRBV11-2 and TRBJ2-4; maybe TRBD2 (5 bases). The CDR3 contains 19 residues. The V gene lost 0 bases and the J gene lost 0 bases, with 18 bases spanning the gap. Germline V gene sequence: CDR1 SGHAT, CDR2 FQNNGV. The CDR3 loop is CASSLDRIYWGVAKNIQYF. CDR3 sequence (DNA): TGTGCCAGCAGCTTAGATCGGATTTACTGGGGAGTAGCCAAAAACATTCAGTACTTC. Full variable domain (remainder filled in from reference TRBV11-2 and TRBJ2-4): EAGVAQSPRYKIIEKRQSVAFWCNPISGHATLYWYQQILGQGPKLLIQFQNNGVVDDSQLPKDRFSAERLKGVDSTLKIQPAKLEDSAVYLCASSLDRIYWGVAKNIQYFGAGTRLSVL.

The DNA for the CDR3 is TGTGCCAGCAGCTTCGTAACGGAGGACGACGAGCAGTACTTC. Its protein product is CASSFVTEDDEQYF. The chain links TRBV7-2 to TRBJ2-7; tentatively, D is TRBD2 (5 bases). Germline values: CDR1 SGHTA, CDR2 FQGNSA. The CDR3 has 14 residues. V shed 3 bases and J shed 5 bases, with 14 bases lying between them.

CDR3 sequence reads: CATSRYSGVIDQPQHF. In nucleotides, the CDR3 is TGTGCCACCAGCAGGTATAGTGGGGTCATAGATCAGCCCCAGCATTTT. The rearrangement joins TRBV27 to TRBJ1-5, with no clear D. CDR1 is MNHEY and CDR2 is SMNVEV in the germline V gene (reference sequence). V was trimmed by 10 bases and J by 5 bases, leaving 24 bases between them. The CDR3 is 16 amino acids.

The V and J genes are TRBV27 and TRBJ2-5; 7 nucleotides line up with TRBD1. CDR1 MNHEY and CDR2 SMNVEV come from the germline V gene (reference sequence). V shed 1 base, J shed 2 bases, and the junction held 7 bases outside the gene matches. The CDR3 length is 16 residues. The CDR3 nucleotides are TGTGCCAGCAGTTTATGGGGACAGAGGAAACAAGAGACCCAGTACTTC. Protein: CASSLWGQRKQETQYF.

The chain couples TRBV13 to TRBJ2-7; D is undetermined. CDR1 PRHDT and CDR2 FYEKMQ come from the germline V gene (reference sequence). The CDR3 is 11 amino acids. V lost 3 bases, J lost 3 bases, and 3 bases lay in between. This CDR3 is CASSFRYEQYF. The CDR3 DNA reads TGTGCCAGCAGCTTTCGCTACGAGCAGTACTTC.

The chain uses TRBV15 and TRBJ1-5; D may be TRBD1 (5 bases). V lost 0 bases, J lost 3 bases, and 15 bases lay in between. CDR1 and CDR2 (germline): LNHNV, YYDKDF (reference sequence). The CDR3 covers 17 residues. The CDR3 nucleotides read TGTGCCACCAGCAGAGATCTTGTAGGGGCCAACAATCAGCCCCAGCATTTT. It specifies CATSRDLVGANNQPQHF.

For the CDR3, the DNA is TGTGCCAGCAGTTCGGAGACAGGGCTGGTTGCCGGGGAGCTGTTTTTT. Translation gives CASSSETGLVAGELFF. The chain uses TRBV27 and TRBJ2-2; 7 bases align to TRBD1. Germline V gene data show CDR1 as MNHEY and CDR2 as SMNVEV (reference sequence). The CDR3 extends over 16 amino acids. The J segment lost 6 bases and the V segment lost 4 bases, leaving 11 bases of the junction unmatched.